This is a list of T cell receptor beta chains from one sample in a study of identifying expanded T cells in peripheral blood. Some clones are missing from TCRdb's copy, which holds only in-frame ones; the method was immunoSEQ multiplex PCR. The table has about 94,000 clones, nearly 90% seen once. The material sequenced was blood. Receptors originate from a person aged 18-70 years in good health. Each CDR3 is given with its conserved first and last residue. Fields, in order: clone size, D gene, J gene, V gene, CDR3 protein, CDR3 DNA. A D gene is named only where the DNA matches it firmly. Not all rows give a size; the values are once, few, many and, for expanded clones, a class.

>-|-|TRBJ2-7|TRBV6-1
CASNSYEQYF
TGTGCCAGCAATAGCTACGAGCAGTACTTC
>once|-|TRBJ2-7|TRBV27
CASSFFPRDVDEQYF
TGTGCCAGCAGTTTCTTCCCTAGGGACGTCGACGAGCAGTACTTC
>once|-|TRBJ2-2|TRBV29-1
CSADFTGELFF
TGCAGCGCTGACTTCACCGGGGAGCTGTTTTTT
>-|TRBD1|TRBJ2-7|TRBV5-4
CASSALGTGTPYEQYF
TGTGCCAGCAGCGCTTTGGGGACAGGGACTCCTTACGAGCAGTACTTC
>-|TRBD1|TRBJ2-7|TRBV5-1
CASSSGTGGYEQYF
TGCGCCAGCAGCTCCGGGACAGGTGGCTACGAGCAGTACTTC
>-|-|TRBJ1-2|TRBV4-3
CASSQDLRTYTF
TGCGCCAGCAGCCAAGACTTGAGGACCTACACCTTC
>-|-|TRBJ2-2|TRBV10-2
CASSGVKGDGGELFF
TGCGCCAGCAGTGGAGTAAAGGGTGACGGCGGGGAGCTGTTTTTT
>-|-|TRBJ2-5|TRBV30
CAWNAGSSGQETQYF
TGTGCCTGGAATGCAGGCAGTAGCGGTCAAGAGACCCAGTACTTC
>-|-|TRBJ1-2|TRBV7-2
CASSLADLYGYTF
TGTGCCAGCAGCTTAGCAGACTTATATGGCTACACCTTC
>-|TRBD2|TRBJ2-1|TRBV9
CASSVTSGRVDEQFF
TGTGCCAGCAGCGTAACTAGCGGGAGGGTCGATGAGCAGTTCTTC
>-|-|TRBJ2-1|TRBV11-2
CASSLGTTSYNEQFF
TGTGCCAGCAGCTTAGGGACTACCTCATACAATGAGCAGTTCTTC
>-|TRBD1|TRBJ1-1|TRBV2
CASRVAGTGSSAFF
TGTGCCAGCAGGGTGGCCGGGACAGGGAGTTCGGCTTTCTTT